Listed here is a single TCR beta chain. These data come from a study of spatial heterogeneity in lung cancer. Each CDR3 protein gets one entry after TCRdb re-called the 5' RACE reads with MiXCR. The sample includes about 45,000 distinct CDR3 sequences, roughly an eighth of them seen just once. The CDR3 is 10 residues long. V dropped 11 bases and J dropped 9 bases, with 8 bases sitting between them. CDR1 is MNHEY, CDR2 SVGAGI, per germline. Time point denoted: sample taken at primary tumor resection. The gene calls are TRBV6-5 and TRBJ1-6; D is perhaps TRBD1 (5 bases). Sample: PBMCs, taken at surgery. The TCR sequence derives from a male donor with early-stage non-small cell lung cancer. The CDR3 coding sequence is TGTGCCTCGGGGGGTTCACCCCTCCACTTT. Its protein is CASGGSPLHF.